This T cell receptor (beta chain) was sequenced during a study of T cells in localized non-small cell lung cancer. Study-level findings and limits: Adjacent lung exhibited a median of about 56 among the 100 most abundant tumor clones. Only one tumor region was sequenced, so heterogeneity remains possible. Among blood samples, higher T cell density accompanied longer overall survival. Highest T cell clonality was seen in uninvolved adjacent lung, surpassing that measured in tumor.

The CDR3 spans 15 residues. Per germline, CDR1 SGHTA and CDR2 FQGNSA. J lost 5 bases, V lost 5 bases, and 9 bases had no gene match. Data came from immunoSEQ multiplex PCR; TCRdb stores just in-frame clones and leaves some out. The data show around 25,000 clones, approximately 84% seen once. Worth noting for this clone: Its antigen is unknown.

The chain links TRBV7-2 to TRBJ2-5, with 9 bases aligning to TRBD2. The TCR was taken from a male donor older than 55 with stage II squamous cell lung carcinoma. The source was peripheral blood, collected before any cancer treatment. In DNA form, the CDR3 reads TGTGCCAGCAGCAGATCCCTAGCGGGGACGGAGACCCAGTACTTC. Translation gives CASSRSLAGTETQYF.